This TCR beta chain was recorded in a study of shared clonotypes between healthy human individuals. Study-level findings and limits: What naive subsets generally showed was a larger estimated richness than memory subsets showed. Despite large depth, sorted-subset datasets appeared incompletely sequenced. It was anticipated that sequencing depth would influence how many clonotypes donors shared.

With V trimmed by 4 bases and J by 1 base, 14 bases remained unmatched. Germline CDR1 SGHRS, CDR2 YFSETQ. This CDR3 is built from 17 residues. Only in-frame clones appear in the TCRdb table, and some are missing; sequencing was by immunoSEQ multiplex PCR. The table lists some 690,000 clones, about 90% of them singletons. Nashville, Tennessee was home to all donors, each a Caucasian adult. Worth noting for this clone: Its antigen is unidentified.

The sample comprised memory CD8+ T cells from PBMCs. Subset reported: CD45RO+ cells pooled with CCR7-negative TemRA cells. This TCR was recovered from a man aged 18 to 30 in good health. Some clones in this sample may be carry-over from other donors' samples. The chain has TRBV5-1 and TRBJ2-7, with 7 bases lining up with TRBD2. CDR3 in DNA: TGCGCCAGCAGCCCCGGGCGCCCGAGCGGGATGTCCTACGAGCAGTACTTC. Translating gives CASSPGRPSGMSYEQYF.